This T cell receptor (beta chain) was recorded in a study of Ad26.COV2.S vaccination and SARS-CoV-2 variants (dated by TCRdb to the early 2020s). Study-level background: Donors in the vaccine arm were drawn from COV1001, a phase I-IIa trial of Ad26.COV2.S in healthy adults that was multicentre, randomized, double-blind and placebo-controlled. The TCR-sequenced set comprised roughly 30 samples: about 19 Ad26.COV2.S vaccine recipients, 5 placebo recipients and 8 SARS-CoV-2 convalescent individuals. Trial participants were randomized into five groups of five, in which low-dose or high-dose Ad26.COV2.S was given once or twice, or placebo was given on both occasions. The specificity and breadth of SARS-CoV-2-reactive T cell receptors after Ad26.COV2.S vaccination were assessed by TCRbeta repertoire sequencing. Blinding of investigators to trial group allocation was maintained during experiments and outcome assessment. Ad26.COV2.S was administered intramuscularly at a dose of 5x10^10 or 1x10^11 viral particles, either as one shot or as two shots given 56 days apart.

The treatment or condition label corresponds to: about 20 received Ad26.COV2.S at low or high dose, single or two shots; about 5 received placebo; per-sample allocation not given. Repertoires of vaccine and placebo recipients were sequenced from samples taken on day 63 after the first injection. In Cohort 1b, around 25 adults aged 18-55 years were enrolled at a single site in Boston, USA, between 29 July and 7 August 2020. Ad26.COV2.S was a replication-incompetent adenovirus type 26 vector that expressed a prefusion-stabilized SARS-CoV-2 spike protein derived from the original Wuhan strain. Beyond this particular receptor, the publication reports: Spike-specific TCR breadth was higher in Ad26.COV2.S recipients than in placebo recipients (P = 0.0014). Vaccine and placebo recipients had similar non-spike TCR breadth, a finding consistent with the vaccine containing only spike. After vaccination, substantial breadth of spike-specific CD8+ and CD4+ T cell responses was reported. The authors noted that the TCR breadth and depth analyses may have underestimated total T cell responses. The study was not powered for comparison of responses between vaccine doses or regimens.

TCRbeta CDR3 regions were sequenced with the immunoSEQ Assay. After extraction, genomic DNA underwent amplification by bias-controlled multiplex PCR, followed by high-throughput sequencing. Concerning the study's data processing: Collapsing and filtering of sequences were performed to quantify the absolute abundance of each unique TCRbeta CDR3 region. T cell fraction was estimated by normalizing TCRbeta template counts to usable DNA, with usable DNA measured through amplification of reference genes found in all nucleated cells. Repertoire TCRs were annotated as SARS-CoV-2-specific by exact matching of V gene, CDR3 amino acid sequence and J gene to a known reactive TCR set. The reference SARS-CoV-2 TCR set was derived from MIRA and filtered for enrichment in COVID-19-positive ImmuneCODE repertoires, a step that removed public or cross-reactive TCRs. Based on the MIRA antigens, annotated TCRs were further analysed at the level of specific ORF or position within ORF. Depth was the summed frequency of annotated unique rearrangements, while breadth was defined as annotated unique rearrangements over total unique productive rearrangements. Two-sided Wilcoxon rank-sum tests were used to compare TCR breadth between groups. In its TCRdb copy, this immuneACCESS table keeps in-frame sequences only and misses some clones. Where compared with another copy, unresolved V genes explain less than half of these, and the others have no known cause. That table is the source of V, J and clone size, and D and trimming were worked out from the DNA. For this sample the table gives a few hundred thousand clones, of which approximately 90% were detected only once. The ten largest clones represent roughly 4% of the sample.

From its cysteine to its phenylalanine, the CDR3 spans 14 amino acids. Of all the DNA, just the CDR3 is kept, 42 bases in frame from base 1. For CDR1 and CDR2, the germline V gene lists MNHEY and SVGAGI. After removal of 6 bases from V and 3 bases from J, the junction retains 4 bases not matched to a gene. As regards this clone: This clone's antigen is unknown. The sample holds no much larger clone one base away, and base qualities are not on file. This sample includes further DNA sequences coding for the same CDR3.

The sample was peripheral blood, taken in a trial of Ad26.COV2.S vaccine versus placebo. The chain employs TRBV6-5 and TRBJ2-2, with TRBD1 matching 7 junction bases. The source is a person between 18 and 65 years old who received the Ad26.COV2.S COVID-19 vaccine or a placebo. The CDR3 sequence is CASSAGGYTGELFF. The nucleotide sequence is TGTGCCAGCAGCGCAGGGGGATACACCGGGGAGCTGTTTTTT.